Each of the 21 T cell receptor beta chains below was sequenced from the same sample in a study of regulatory T cells in long-lasting Graves disease. Construction of the TCR beta libraries employed iRepertoire HTBI primers in conjunction with Arm-PCR of CDR3 regions. TCRdb reanalysed the multiplex PCR reads using MiXCR and keeps one entry per CDR3 protein. Among roughly 400,000 distinct CDR3 sequences, about 16% were seen once, and the ten largest hold roughly 23%. As for time point: newly diagnosed GD, antithyroid drugs for less than 3 months. After RNA was extracted from PBMCs, the TCR library was made from it. These sequences were also reported in another study, on T cells in Graves' hyperthyroidism and ophthalmopathy.

Sequenced material: peripheral blood mononuclear cells (PBMCs), taken at new diagnosis, from a patient treated with antithyroid drugs. The receptors come from a woman aged 18 to 35 with Graves disease.

Many counts were recorded for this clonotype. The chain links TRBV20-1 to TRBJ2-5; perhaps TRBD2 as D (5 bases). Trimming shortened V by 3 bases and J by 4 bases, and 15 bases separated the two germline ends. CDR1 DFQATT and CDR2 SNEGSKA come from the germline V gene (reference sequence). The CDR3 sequence is 14 residues long. The CDR3 protein is CSASWSARAETQYF. As DNA, the CDR3 is TGCAGTGCTAGTTGGTCAGCGCGGGCAGAGACCCAGTACTTC.

CDR3 sequence: CASSYLDRGPYEQYF. The CDR3 DNA reads TGTGCCAGCAGTTACCTAGACAGGGGGCCCTACGAGCAGTACTTC. The chain recombines TRBV27 with TRBJ2-7; 10 bases align to TRBD1. Germline V gene data show CDR1 as MNHEY and CDR2 as SMNVEV (reference sequence). This CDR3 contains 15 residues. The ends lost 4 bases at V and 2 bases at J; junction bases unmatched: 5.

CDR3 residues: CASSPIAGQETQYF. The CDR3 nucleotides are TGTGCCAGCAGTCCAATAGCGGGCCAAGAGACCCAGTACTTC. The V call is TRBV12-3 or TRBV12-4, the J call TRBJ2-5, with 7 bases lining up with TRBD2. V was pared by 5 bases and J by 1 base, with 4 bases of the junction left unmatched. The CDR3 has 14 residues.

This clonotype was recorded a few times. The chain links TRBV10-1 to TRBJ2-1; 7 nucleotides line up with TRBD2. Germline CDR1 WNHNN, CDR2 SYGVQD (reference sequence). There are 16 residues in the CDR3. V was clipped by 3 bases and J by 3 bases; unmatched bases: 8. The CDR3 DNA follows: TGCGCCAGCAGTGACGGAATAGCGGGCTACTACAATGAGCAGTTCTTC. It yields the protein CASSDGIAGYYNEQFF.

In this sample, this clonotype turned up a few times. This sequence joins TRBV29-1 and TRBJ1-2; no reliable D call. Germline V CDR1 and CDR2: SQVTM, ANQGSEA. Trimming removed 3 bases from V and 6 bases from J, with 11 bases in between. The CDR3 extends over 12 amino acids. The CDR3 nucleotides read TGCAGCGTTGAGGCAGAGTACAATGGCTACACCTTC. Translated, it gives CSVEAEYNGYTF. Supplemented by reference TRBV29-1 and TRBJ1-2, the full variable domain reads SAVISQKPSRDICQRGTSLTIQCQVDSQVTMMFWYRQQPGQSLTLIATANQGSEATYESGFVIDKFPISRPNLTFSTLTVSNMSPEDSSIYLCSVEAEYNGYTFGSGTRLTVV.

The V call is TRBV27, the J call TRBJ1-5; D remains ambiguous. This CDR3 has 14 amino acids. Trimming took off 8 bases at V and 4 bases at J, with 15 bases between the two ends. Per germline, CDR1 MNHEY and CDR2 SMNVEV (reference sequence). CDR3 DNA: TGTGCCAGCGGAGACGGTTTGGGGAATCAGCCCCAGCATTTT. Translated: CASGDGLGNQPQHF.

In its sample, this clonotype was seen a few times. J is TRBJ2-7 and V is TRBV6-2 or TRBV6-3; no definite D call. V lost 2 bases, J lost 1 base, and 12 bases lay in between. Germline loops: CDR1 MNHEY, CDR2 SVGEGT. The CDR3 is 15 amino acids. This chain's CDR3 is CASSYSLMGSYEQYF. The CDR3, as DNA: TGTGCCAGCAGTTACAGCCTTATGGGATCCTACGAGCAGTACTTC.

This clonotype appeared many times. The chain joins TRBV12-3 or TRBV12-4 to TRBJ2-3, with 7 bases fitting TRBD1. Trimming took 7 bases from V and 2 from J; bases not matched to a gene: 6. The CDR3 covers 14 residues. This CDR3 is CASTSGGSTDTQYF. DNA of the CDR3: TGTGCCAGCACCTCAGGGGGTTCCACAGATACGCAGTATTTT.

The CDR3: CASISGGGEAFF. CDR3 DNA sequence: TGTGCCAGCATTTCAGGGGGTGGGGAGGCTTTCTTT. The chain couples TRBV7-9 to TRBJ1-1, with TRBD1 matching over 7 bases. Germline CDR1 reads SEHNR; CDR2 reads FQNEAQ (reference sequence). The CDR3 spans 12 residues. Unmatched junction bases numbered 10, after V lost 7 bases and J lost 11 bases.

A few counts support this clonotype. The gene calls are TRBV11-3 and TRBJ1-2, with D possibly matching TRBD1 (5 bases). Germline V CDR1 and CDR2: SGHNT, YENEEA. This CDR3 contains 13 residues. Trimming took 5 bases from V and 8 from J, leaving 15 bases between them. The CDR3 loop reads CASSLPGREGYTF. The CDR3 DNA reads as TGTGCCAGCAGCCTTCCCGGCAGGGAGGGCTACACCTTC.

This clonotype appeared many times. The J gene is TRBJ2-1, the V gene TRBV7-3; 7 positions agree with TRBD2. Germline V gene sequence: CDR1 SGHTA, CDR2 FQGTGA. V was clipped by 8 bases and J by 9 bases; unmatched bases: 16. This CDR3 region has 15 residues. The CDR3 reads CASQPPSGVTLEQFF. In nucleotides, the CDR3 is TGTGCCAGCCAACCTCCGAGCGGGGTTACGCTTGAGCAGTTCTTC.

This rearrangement joins TRBV7-3 to TRBJ1-1; D unresolved. This CDR3 comprises 18 residues. V shed 0 bases and J shed 9 bases, with 26 bases lying between them. Germline V lookup: CDR1 SGHTA, CDR2 FQGTGA. DNA of the CDR3: TGTGCCAGCAGCTTAACCGCAACGGGATCAGTGGCTCCCGCGAAAGCTTTCTTT. Its protein product is CASSLTATGSVAPAKAFF.

This clonotype has ten or more counts. The chain joins TRBV18 to TRBJ2-5; D is unclear. The CDR3 contains 13 residues. Between the trimmed V and J ends, which lost 1 base and 1 base, there was a span of 4 bases. Germline loops: CDR1 KGHSH, CDR2 LQKENI. The CDR3 sequence: CASSPRTQETQYF. CDR3 bases: TGTGCCAGCTCACCACGGACCCAAGAGACCCAGTACTTC.

This clonotype was counted many times. The chain recombines TRBV9 with TRBJ2-1; D might be TRBD1 or TRBD2, each matching 5 bases. Germline lookup yields CDR1 SGDLS and CDR2 YYNGEE. The ends were cut back, 1 base at V and 6 bases at J, with 11 bases in the middle. There are 14 residues in the CDR3. The DNA for the CDR3 is TGTGCCAGCAGCGTATGGGGGAGTCGCAATGAGCAGTTCTTC. Translating gives CASSVWGSRNEQFF.

The sample holds many counts of this clonotype. Written as DNA, the CDR3 is TGTGCCAGCAGTGAAGCGGGGGCTGGGGGCACTGAAGCTTTCTTT. This sequence encodes CASSEAGAGGTEAFF. V and J are TRBV6-1 and TRBJ1-1, with D possibly being TRBD1 (6 bases). Trimming removed 0 bases at V and 4 bases at J, with 12 bases between. The CDR3 consists of 15 residues. The germline CDR1 and CDR2 sequences are MNHNS and SASEGT.

The chain uses TRBV5-4 and TRBJ1-1; 8 bases map to TRBD1. Per the germline V gene, CDR1 is SGHNT and CDR2 is YYREEE (reference sequence). V shed 4 bases and J 5 bases; nucleotides not matched to a gene: 13. The length of the CDR3 is 16 residues. In DNA, the CDR3 is TGTGCCAGCAGCCAAAGACAGGGGTTGGGAGAAACTGAAGCTTTCTTT. Protein product: CASSQRQGLGETEAFF. The whole variable domain, remainder taken from reference TRBV5-4 and TRBJ1-1, is ETGVTQSPTHLIKTRGQQVTLRCSSQSGHNTVSWYQQALGQGPQFIFQYYREEENGRGNFPPRFSGLQFPNYSSELNVNALELDDSALYLCASSQRQGLGETEAFFGQGTRLTVV.

The chain links TRBV7-9 to TRBJ2-7; tentatively, D is TRBD1 (5 bases). Germline V lookup: CDR1 SEHNR, CDR2 FQNEAQ (reference sequence). V was shortened by 7 bases and J by 0 bases, with 16 bases between the two germline ends. The CDR3 runs to 15 residues. Written as DNA, the CDR3 is TGTGCCAGCAACGTAGCACAGGACCTCTCCTACGAGCAGTACTTC. It is translated as CASNVAQDLSYEQYF.

This clonotype was counted at least ten times. The V call is TRBV20-1, the J call TRBJ2-5; D unresolved. Trimming cost V 3 bases and J 1 base, with 0 bases left between them. Germline V lookup: CDR1 DFQATT, CDR2 SNEGSKA (reference sequence). This CDR3 is built from 10 residues. The CDR3 region is CSASQETQYF. CDR3 bases: TGCAGTGCTAGCCAAGAGACCCAGTACTTC.

The chain employs TRBV29-1 and TRBJ1-2, with 7 bases aligning to TRBD1. The CDR3 has 14 residues. CDR1 and CDR2 from the germline V gene are SQVTM and ANQGSEA. J lost 2 bases, V lost 6 bases, and 9 bases had no gene match. The CDR3: CSVPLDRVNYGYTF. In DNA form, the CDR3 reads TGCAGCGTCCCTTTAGACAGGGTGAACTATGGCTACACCTTC. Drawing the rest from reference TRBV29-1 and TRBJ1-2, the complete variable domain is SAVISQKPSRDICQRGTSLTIQCQVDSQVTMMFWYRQQPGQSLTLIATANQGSEATYESGFVIDKFPISRPNLTFSTLTVSNMSPEDSSIYLCSVPLDRVNYGYTFGSGTRLTVV.

In its sample, this clonotype was seen many times. The rearrangement uses TRBV12-3 or TRBV12-4 and TRBJ2-7; 8 positions agree with TRBD1. This CDR3 is built from 15 residues. V trimming: 2 bases; J trimming: 0 bases; junction bases outside the gene matches: 3. The DNA for the CDR3 is TGTGCCAGCAGTTTATTGGGGACAGGCTCCTACGAGCAGTACTTC. Protein: CASSLLGTGSYEQYF.

The chain is built from TRBV6-5 and TRBJ1-2, with TRBD1 matching over 7 bases. J was trimmed by 7 bases and V by 0 bases; bases with no gene match: 8. From germline, CDR1 is MNHEY and CDR2 SVGAGI. The CDR3 sequence is 15 residues long. As DNA, the CDR3 is TGTGCCAGCAGTTACTCCGGGACAGTGGACTGTGGCTACACCTTC. It yields the protein CASSYSGTVDCGYTF.